This T cell receptor beta chain was recorded in a study of cytomegalovirus exposure and HLA in healthy donors (dated by TCRdb to the late 2010s). Some background on the complete study: An earlier analysis of roughly 630 of the donors reported 276 Gb of sequence data and 117 million unique TCR beta sequences from about 180 million T cells. About 300 gigabases of sequencing data and roughly 90 million unique TCR sequences were included in an early release covering under 650 HLA-typed donors. The genetic ancestry cluster associated with self-reported Caucasian donors included about 81% of the roughly 360 genotyped donors. The study aimed to test whether signatures of past pathogen exposure could be identified by cataloging public T cell receptors. The study profiled the T cell repertoires of fewer than 850 subjects by immunosequencing and related them to cytomegalovirus serostatus. Besides the first cohort of around 700 subjects, a separate validation cohort made up of over 100 different subjects was used. The study combined high-throughput TCR immunosequencing, statistical association of individual TCRs with disease status, and machine learning to predict cytomegalovirus infection status. In a later analysis, previously published TCR beta repertoires from 670 or so donors were re-analyzed and high-resolution HLA genotyping was added so that TCR occurrence patterns could be studied. Rather than using new phenotypic data, the later analysis identified candidate immune exposures from TCR beta sequences and from how often those sequences occurred across donors. In an earlier analysis of more than 550 of the donors, high-throughput TCR beta sequencing was used to judge whether each TCR beta V gene segment behaved as functional or pseudogenic. Donor age, sex, ethnicity and CMV serostatus were collected together with the repertoire data. Genome-wide SNP genotypes for about 60% of the roughly 670 donors were used in a later genetic analysis, which treated that subset as a discovery cohort. All discovery cohort repertoires had been generated on a single sequencing platform. Both class I and class II loci were covered by HLA typing, at four-digit resolution. Typing coverage differed by locus: A, B, C, DRB1 and DQB1 were typed in roughly 620-640 donors, DQA1 in 522, DPA1 in 600 to 610, and DPB1 in 450 to 480. Roughly five DR-DQ haplotypes were handled as single units for association and clustering because linkage in the cohort was strong. Among about 390 genotyped donors of the cohort, an average of approximately 230,000 unique TCR beta nucleotide sequences were sequenced per donor, around 18% of them non-productive.

The receptor library was made with the immunoSEQ multiplex PCR assay. For the multiplex PCR, a mixture combining 60 forward primers for TCR Vbeta segments and 13 reverse primers for TCR Jbeta segments was used. The CDR3 region of rearranged TCR beta genes was amplified from genomic DNA with a multiplex PCR assay. Amplified TCR beta libraries were sequenced as 87-base-pair reads on the Illumina HiSeq System. For the original study's pipeline: A later analysis counted some 80 million unique TCR beta chains across the 600 to 850 repertoires, and some 11 million of these chains were shared by at least two donors. To remove PCR and sequencing errors, raw reads were error-corrected and collapsed into unique sequences using a nearest-neighbor algorithm that merged closely related sequences. V, D and J gene segments were assigned by aligning CDR3 sequences to IMGT reference sequences. For a sequence to be retained, a match of at least six nucleotides was required to both a V gene segment and a J gene segment. A rearrangement counted as productive if the CDR3 had no stop codons and remained in frame with V and J, and every other rearrangement counted as non-productive. Following IMGT convention, CDR3 was defined as the stretch from the second conserved V-encoded cysteine up to the conserved J-encoded phenylalanine. The earlier analysis of about 530 of the donors excluded any sequence lacking an unambiguous match to a single V gene segment. In an earlier analysis of approximately 610 of the donors, V segments were called functional above 56.7% productive rearrangements and were called segregating when the between-donor standard deviation exceeded 5%. To diagnose cytomegalovirus status from the catalog of TCR beta chain sequences, a statistical classification framework was built. V and J gene assignment, in a later analysis, came from comparing TCR nucleotide sequences with IMGT/GENE-DB human TR gene sequences. In a later analysis, CDR3 sequences and most-parsimonious VDJ recombination scenarios were assigned using the TCRdist pipeline. In a later analysis, every TCR beta chain was defined by the combination of its CDR3 amino acid sequence and its V-gene family, and reads without a unique V-gene family were dropped. In a later analysis, approximately 640 highly shared, low-generation-probability nucleotide sequences were removed to address suspected cross-contamination and a sequencing artifact. A later analysis calculated a clonal expansion index for each public chain from normalized within-repertoire ranks of inferred template counts. In a later analysis, generation probabilities were computed using a VDJ recombination model fitted to out-of-frame rearrangements, and the results were checked against IGoR. Hypergeometric tests were used in a later analysis to score TCR-TCR, TCR-HLA and TCR-CMV co-occurrence, with a repertoire-size bias correction applied to the TCR pairs. A later analysis estimated false discovery rates by permuting HLA or CMV assignments 20 times. In a later analysis, co-occurring TCRs were grouped using DBSCAN, and TCRdist sequence similarity was added for clustering within HLA-allele-positive subsets. Repertoires with fewer than 30,000 or more than 120,000 public chains were left out of co-occurrence clustering, as were five repertoires with anomalous nucleotide sharing. The immuneACCESS repertoire file appears here via TCRdb, limited to in-frame rearrangements. These files lack a portion of the clones; in checked studies, under half of the deficit traces to unresolved V genes, and the cause of the others is not known. The V and J calls and the clone size are those of that table, but D and trimming were determined from the DNA. The sample table shows approximately 150,000 clones, and 80% are seen once. The ten largest clonotypes hold around 4.3% of the sample.

General findings and caveats noted by the study authors: Because counts were too low, around 17 rarely observed V segments, including chromosome 9 orphons, were left out of the earlier analysis of some 640 of the donors. Roughly uniform sequencing depth across donors was assumed in presence/absence analyses, although this assumption may not hold. In an earlier analysis of some 500 of the donors, most TCR beta V segments were observed in productive rearrangements about 90% or about 30% of the time, broadly matching IMGT annotations. When HLA alleles, especially DR and DQ, strongly co-occurred, attributing TCR associations to individual alleles was difficult. Most TCR sequences were observed very rarely across donors, whereas some public TCRs were present in many individuals. In vitro tests confirmed that a few of the cytomegalovirus-associated TCR beta chains recognize cytomegalovirus antigens. CMV serostatus was the only immune exposure information available for the cohort. According to the authors, the approach could potentially be generalized to other disease states and immunological phenotypes. In a later analysis, HLA-associated TCR beta chains were found to be more clonally expanded and to have lower generation probabilities than equally common non-associated chains. A later analysis found that TCR association rates varied across HLA loci, with DRB1 alleles showing the most associated TCRs and HLA-C alleles the fewest. A cluster of highly shared sequence variants was judged likely to be a technical artifact of the sequencing pipeline. A later analysis found that most CMV-associated TCR beta chains appeared HLA-restricted, with HLA associations seemingly driven largely by CMV exposure. A further reported finding was that TCR beta sequences accurately predicted the HLA-A and HLA-B alleles for most subjects in the first cohort. Specific HLA alleles were associated with more than 15,000 TCR beta sequences at a false discovery rate of 0.05 in a later analysis. The classifier was reported to diagnose cytomegalovirus status with high specificity and sensitivity in both the original and validation cohorts. Linkage disequilibrium might explain the correlated functional status among segregating V segments, but an unknown experimental factor could not be ruled out. In a later analysis, several top co-occurrence clusters were reported to appear linked to parvovirus B19, influenza, CMV and Epstein-Barr virus. A total of 150 to 200 TCR beta chains were listed by the study as associated with cytomegalovirus. Some IMGT-functional V segments, including TRBV6-2 and TRBV6-3, could not be distinguished by the 87-base-pair reads and were therefore excluded. In a later genetic analysis, fewer N-insertions in productive TCRs were reported among donors in an Asian-associated ancestry cluster than the roughly 700-donor mean. A later genetic analysis associated a missense DCLRE1C variant with V-gene and J-gene trimming of TCR beta chains, and an independent cohort replicated the association. In this cohort, only TCR beta chains were sequenced, and detectable features were limited by the absence of alpha or paired-chain data. HLA typing was unavailable for some donors at each locus, so association tests used only the typed subset.

This clone was seen more than once but under ten times. Its antigen is unknown. No much larger clonotype is one base removed from it; base qualities were not supplied. In total, approximately 700 healthy bone marrow donors made up the cohort. Cohort members were all nominally healthy when sampled, although unrecorded immune exposures were likely present. The donor was CMV seronegative and belonged to the group of more than 300 seronegative cohort members. A peripheral blood sample was collected from each donor, and TCR beta sequencing was performed on peripheral blood mononuclear cells. The Qiagen DNeasy Blood Extraction Kit was used to extract genomic DNA from the blood cell samples. The CDR3 runs 14 amino acids, cysteine and phenylalanine included. The CDR3 DNA has 42 bases and is translated from base 1. The germline V gene gives CDR1 as SGHAT and CDR2 as FQNNGV. V loses 4 bases at its end and J loses 3 bases; junction bases beyond the gene matches: 4.

This sequence uses TRBV11-2 and TRBJ2-7; TRBD1 matches 9 bases in the middle. What was sequenced was PBMCs. The clonotype originates from a man aged 25 to 40 in good health and CMV-seronegative. The DNA sequence reads TGTGCCAGCAGCTACCAGGACAGGGGCTACGAGCAGTACTTC. Its protein reads: CASSYQDRGYEQYF.